The 15 T cell receptor beta chains below were found in one sample sequenced in a study of neurological immune-mediated disorders. TCRdb itself ran the 5' RACE reads through MiXCR, one entry per CDR3 protein. The table has tens of thousands of distinct CDR3 sequences, roughly 4.8% seen once; the top ten hold roughly 2.4%. The sequenced sample was PBMCs. Source of these receptors: a woman in her 30s with multiple sclerosis.

This clonotype was seen just once. Relative to the germline gene, one junction end is altered; a read error may explain this. The chain employs TRBV14 and TRBJ2-3, with 7 positions matching TRBD2. CDR1 SGHDN and CDR2 FVKESK come from the germline V gene. The CDR3 covers 15 residues. The CDR3 protein is CASSGLVGPAETQYF. The DNA of the CDR3 is TGTGCCAGCAGCGGACTAGTGGGGCCCGCAGAAACGCAGTATTTT.

The rearrangement uses TRBV10-3 and TRBJ2-3; TRBD1 might be the D (5 bases). CDR1 is ENHRY and CDR2 is SYGVKD in the germline V gene. V gave up 7 bases and J gave up 2 bases, with 13 bases separating them. CDR3 length: 14 residues. DNA for the CDR3: TGTGCCATCAAAGGGGTGGGAATCACAGATACGCAGTATTTT. As protein: CAIKGVGITDTQYF.

This clonotype has ten or more counts. The chain recombines TRBV5-1 with TRBJ2-7; 7 bases map to TRBD1. The germline V gene encodes CDR1 SGHRS and CDR2 YFSETQ. This CDR3 comprises 15 residues. V trimming: 0 bases; J trimming: 3 bases; junction bases outside the gene matches: 6. The CDR3 here is CASSLDAGGLYEQYF. CDR3 in DNA: TGCGCCAGCAGCTTGGACGCAGGGGGTCTCTACGAGCAGTACTTC.

This clonotype was seen many times. The V gene is TRBV12-3 or TRBV12-4, the J gene TRBJ1-2, with D possibly being TRBD1 (5 bases). CDR3 length: 14 amino acids. V lost 7 bases and J 7 bases, leaving 19 bases between the germline ends. CDR3 DNA: TGTGCCAGCACTGACAGCCCGCGGGGATCTGGCTACACCTTC. This encodes CASTDSPRGSGYTF.

This clonotype has a count of ten or more. This rearrangement joins TRBV5-6 to TRBJ2-7; a weak D match, TRBD2 (6 bases). The CDR3 runs 14 residues. CDR1 SGHDT and CDR2 YYEEEE come from the germline V gene. V was trimmed by 0 bases and J by 0 bases, leaving 7 bases between them. The CDR3 sequence is CASSLGGNSYEQYF. CDR3 bases: TGTGCCAGCAGCTTGGGCGGGAACTCCTACGAGCAGTACTTC.

This clonotype showed up many times. The chain uses TRBV20-1 and TRBJ2-7; TRBD2 matches at 8 bases. The CDR3 runs to 14 residues. Germline-derived CDR1 and CDR2 are DFQATT and SNEGSKA (reference sequence). Trimming at V came to 1 base and at J to 3 bases, leaving 5 bases not matched to a gene. The CDR3, as DNA: TGCAGTGCTAGAGCGGGAGGGAGCCTCTACGAGCAGTACTTC. This codes for CSARAGGSLYEQYF.

This clonotype was found many times. The chain combines TRBV20-1 with TRBJ2-1; 8 positions match TRBD1. CDR1 DFQATT and CDR2 SNEGSKA come from the germline V gene (reference sequence). The CDR3 extends over 13 amino acids. The V gene end was trimmed by 5 bases and the J gene end by 10 bases; junction bases not matched to a gene: 10. CDR3 region: CSALRTGSVEQFF. The DNA of the CDR3 is TGCAGTGCTTTGCGGACAGGGTCGGTGGAGCAGTTCTTC.

This clonotype came up a few times. The chain employs TRBV5-1 and TRBJ2-3, with TRBD2 identical over 9 bases. V lost 4 bases, J lost 5 bases, and 5 bases stayed unmatched. CDR1 is SGHRS, CDR2 YFSETQ, per germline. The CDR3 is 14 amino acids. The CDR3 coding sequence is TGCGCCAGCAGCCTAGCGGGGTCCGGAGATACGCAGTATTTT. Protein product: CASSLAGSGDTQYF.

In its sample, this clonotype was seen many times. At one end the junction does not follow the germline gene, possibly because of a read error. The chain recombines TRBV20-1 with TRBJ1-5; D is uncertain. CDR1 is DFQATT and CDR2 is SNEGSKA in the germline V gene (reference sequence). This CDR3 is built from 15 residues. This CDR3 reads CSAGDRSNYNQPQHF. CDR3 nucleotides: TGCAGTGCTGGAGATAGATCAAACTACAATCAGCCCCAGCATTTT.

The chain has TRBV11-2 and TRBJ1-6; 7 bases match TRBD1. This CDR3 is 15 amino acids long. The trim removed 5 bases at V and 7 bases at J, leaving 8 bases unmatched. CDR1 and CDR2 from the germline V gene are SGHAT and FQNNGV. CDR3 coding DNA: TGTGCCAGCAGCAAAACGACAGGGAGGAATTCACCCCTCCACTTT. As protein: CASSKTTGRNSPLHF.

This clonotype was seen ten or more times. V usage is TRBV20-1 and J usage is TRBJ2-6, with D possibly called TRBD1 or TRBD2 (5 bases each). Per germline, CDR1 DFQATT and CDR2 SNEGSKA (reference sequence). V shed 3 bases and J shed 1 base, with 7 bases lying between them. The CDR3 length is 14 residues. CDR3 in DNA: TGCAGTGCTAGGAGGGGTTCTGGGGCCAACGTCCTGACTTTC. Translating gives CSARRGSGANVLTF.

This rearrangement joins TRBV28 to TRBJ2-1; no clear D. V dropped 4 bases and J dropped 10 bases, with 11 bases sitting between them. CDR1 and CDR2 from the germline V gene are MDHEN and SYDVKM. This CDR3 region has 12 residues. DNA for the CDR3: TGTGCCAGCAGTTCCCGGGCGGAAGAGCAGTTCTTC. Amino acid sequence: CASSSRAEEQFF.

Ten or more counts support this clonotype. V is TRBV5-1 and J is TRBJ1-1; maybe TRBD1 (5 bases). The CDR3 has 14 amino acids. Germline V lookup: CDR1 SGHRS, CDR2 YFSETQ. Trimming cost V 4 bases and J 3 bases, with 13 bases left between them. CDR3 in DNA: TGCGCCAGCAGCGTGCGACCGGGGGACACTGAAGCTTTCTTT. Residues: CASSVRPGDTEAFF.

The chain recombines TRBV7-3 with TRBJ2-1; 8 bases agree with TRBD2. J was trimmed by 0 bases and V by 2 bases; bases with no gene match: 3. The CDR3 totals 16 residues. Germline-derived CDR1 and CDR2 are SGHTA and FQGTGA. The CDR3 sequence is CASSLAGGFSYNEQFF. The CDR3 coding sequence is TGTGCCAGCAGCTTAGCGGGGGGTTTCTCCTACAATGAGCAGTTCTTC. Full variable domain (missing parts from reference TRBV7-3 and TRBJ2-1): GAGVSQTPSNKVTEKGKYVELRCDPISGHTALYWYRQSLGQGPEFLIYFQGTGAADDSGLPNDRFFAVRPEGSVSTLKIQRTERGDSAVYLCASSLAGGFSYNEQFFGPGTRLTVL.

This clonotype was found many times. The chain is built from TRBV6-5 and TRBJ2-5; D is uncertain. The germline V gene has CDR1 MNHEY and CDR2 SVGAGI. V lost 6 bases and J lost 1, with 12 bases in between. This CDR3 contains 14 residues. In nucleotides, the CDR3 is TGTGCCAGCAGCCGACAAGCCTCCCAAGAGACCCAGTACTTC. This sequence encodes CASSRQASQETQYF.